This T cell receptor beta chain was sequenced for a study of T cell changes during pregnancy in multiple sclerosis. Germline loops: CDR1 MGHDK, CDR2 SYGVNS. Trimming removed 4 bases at V and 2 bases at J, with 9 bases between. The CDR3 totals 13 residues. Sequenced by immunoSEQ multiplex PCR; TCRdb stores in-frame clones only, minus some. The data show roughly 76,000 clones, around nine tenths seen once. The specimen was CD4+ T cells from peripheral blood mononuclear cells, collected after pregnancy. This clonotype originated in a female donor with multiple sclerosis, enrolled in a pregnancy study. The chain combines TRBV25-1 with TRBJ2-7, with a possible D match to TRBD1 (5 bases). This CDR3 is CASSVTGTYEQYF. The CDR3 bases are TGTGCCAGCAGTGTAACAGGTACCTACGAGCAGTACTTC.